This T cell receptor (beta chain) emerged from a study of blood T cell repertoires in COVID-19 (dated by TCRdb to the early 2020s). In terms of the full investigation: The collaborator samples originated in the United States, Italy and Spain and spanned the acute and convalescent phases of COVID-19. HLA class I and class II types, where available, came from metadata supplied by the sample provider rather than from assay-based typing. The prospective study material was composed of cDNA or gDNA derived from T cells, B-cell-depleted T cells, or PBMCs. The sample metadata nearly always contained a de-identified subject ID, COVID-19 status, age in years and sex. The repertoires were released in a freely available public database meant as a resource for research on the immune response to SARS-CoV-2. Samples were obtained from the ongoing ImmuneRACE study (first 160 participants) and from over 1,000 subjects provided by 6 global collaborators. Deeply sampled blood TCRbeta repertoires from subjects exposed to, actively infected with, or recovered from COVID-19 were included in the dataset. On the study overall, not on this receptor specifically: How much clinical and demographic metadata was included differed by source and by participant, and the metadata was provided uncurated.

In the prospective study, participants were roughly 18 to 95 years old, resided in 24 geographic areas of the United States, and were enrolled through a virtual design. To assign participants to cohorts, the prospective study relied on clinical history that participants themselves reported in a screening survey and a study questionnaire. Recovered participants in ImmuneRACE Cohort 3 were defined as having two consecutive negative NP/OP PCR tests, clearance from a healthcare professional, or resolution of symptoms. Each participant in the prospective study had whole blood, serum and a nasopharyngeal or oropharyngeal swab collected by mobile phlebotomists. Prospective study participants could optionally give additional blood draws and questionnaires over an approximately 2-month period. Before DNA extraction, blood samples from the prospective study were shipped at room temperature or frozen. TCRbeta CDR3 regions were amplified from genomic DNA using the immunoSEQ Assay, a bias-controlled multiplex PCR. Regarding the original processing steps: Within the assay, amplification of reference gene primers was used to estimate how many nucleated cells each sample contained. To quantify the absolute abundance of each unique TCRbeta CDR3 rearrangement, sequence reads were collapsed and filtered. For each sample, productive Simpson clonality was calculated as the square root of Simpson's diversity index across productive rearrangements. The source is immuneACCESS, and TCRdb retained only in-frame sequences with V and J called. Part of the clones is not carried over; for the studies checked, unresolved V genes explain less than half of this, and the remainder is unexplained. From that table come the V and J calls and clone size; the DNA was used to work out D and trimming. The sample contains 310,000 or so clones, around nine tenths of them found a single time. The ten largest clonotypes hold 5.5% to 7% of the sample.

This clone was picked up one time. It lacks a known antigen. Nothing much larger sits one base from this clone, and base qualities are not available. Taken from the germline V gene, the CDR1 and CDR2 loops are MGHRA and YSYEKL. V drops 4 bases and J drops 0 bases, leaving 10 bases in between. The CDR3 has 16 amino acids, counting the end cysteine and phenylalanine. Just the 48-base CDR3 DNA is kept, in frame starting at base 1. The chain is encoded by TRBV4-1 joined to TRBJ2-6; no D segment can be confidently identified. Sequenced: PBMCs or T cells enriched from blood (not recorded which). The source of this sequence is a woman in her thirties or forties who had recovered from COVID-19. The sequenced DNA is TGCGCCAGCAGCCTACAGAGATTCTCTGGGGCCAACGTCCTGACTTTC. This is translated as CASSLQRFSGANVLTF.